This entry describes one T cell receptor beta chain. What it binds is unknown. PCR employed 60 Vbeta and 13 Jbeta primers. Sequenced by immunoSEQ multiplex PCR; TCRdb stores in-frame clones only, minus some. The sample has 150,000 to 200,000 clones, 60% to 80% seen once. These data come from a study of cytomegalovirus exposure and HLA in healthy donors. Broader study findings: Cytomegalovirus-associated TCR beta chains were listed, numbering 150 to 200. Immune exposure was documented only through CMV serostatus.

The CDR3 has 15 residues. Germline CDR1 and CDR2: MNHNY and SVGAGI (reference sequence). The V and J ends lost 4 bases and 3 bases, in that order; junction bases with no gene match: 5. The sample consisted of PBMCs. The rearrangement links TRBV6-6 to TRBJ2-1, with TRBD1 matching over 8 bases. The receptor comes from a woman in her 30s in good health and CMV-seronegative. CDR3 region: CASSSTGDIYNEQFF. The DNA for the CDR3 is TGTGCCAGCAGTTCGACAGGGGATATCTACAATGAGCAGTTCTTC.